This T cell receptor beta chain was sequenced for a study of T cell responses to AZD1222 COVID-19 vaccine (dated by TCRdb to the early 2020s). General notes on the study: AZD1222 recipients given second doses at about 4 weeks or at about 12 weeks were pooled, since spike-specific TCR depth and breadth were not found to differ between the two schedules. TCR sequencing was performed for fewer than 250 trial participants, of whom some 200 were given two doses of AZD1222 and approximately 25 were given two doses of MenACWY control vaccine. Trial participants were enrolled by age into subgroups of 18-55, 56-69 and 70-plus years, and 148, 28 and 57 TCR-sequenced participants, respectively, were included in these subgroups.

The CDR3 regions of human TCRbeta chains were analyzed by immunosequencing. Per the original workflow: TCRs in the repertoires were matched against a reference library of SARS-CoV-2-specific TCRs that had been generated with the MIRA antigen-specificity platform. Breadth meant the fraction of unique TCRs that were SARS-CoV-2-associated, whereas depth meant the fraction of total T cells that were SARS-CoV-2-associated. Each spike-specific TCR was assigned to its reactive spike region and to a CD4 or CD8 class using the MIRA data. Log10-transformed breadth and depth values were compared by one-way ANOVA with Sidak's multiple comparisons tests. The table comes from immuneACCESS by way of TCRdb, which keeps in-frame sequences with V and J called. Part of the clones is missing from these tables; in studies checked, under half for an unresolved V gene and the rest for unknown reasons. D and trimming come from the DNA, and the V and J calls and clone size come from that table. Recorded for this sample are about 140,000 clones; roughly 92% of them occurred a single time. The biggest ten clones account for about 5% of the sample.

The CDR3 starts with the cysteine, ends with the phenylalanine, and has 15 residues. Left in the record is the CDR3 DNA by itself, 45 bases read in frame from the first base. The germline V gene (reference sequence) provides CDR1 SSHAT and CDR2 FNYEAQ. General conclusions and limits of the study: Only five or six AZD1222 recipients were SARS-CoV-2 seropositive at baseline, limiting conclusions about previously exposed vaccinees. Vaccine-associated CD4 TCRs spanned the whole spike protein, with dominant responses in regions 160-218 and 743-854. Nearly half of unique spike-specific TCRs reportedly recognized epitopes outside regions mutated in the B.1.351 and B.1.1.7 variants. Because no day 14 peak-response samples were available, repertoires were characterized only after the peak T cell response. In the small 56-69-year group, the increase in depth fell short of significance, most likely because of low power. After two AZD1222 doses, spike-specific TCR breadth and depth were significantly higher than at day 0 and than in MenACWY recipients. Most participants were white British and females outnumbered males, and the authors suggested that clonal diversity may have been underestimated.

The sample's time point label, decoded: baseline before first vaccination. The vaccinee samples were drawn from two UK trials, COV001 and COV002, one of which was a single-blind randomized controlled phase 2/3 trial testing AZD1222 (ChAdOx1 nCoV-19) in healthy adults. For TCRbeta chain sequencing, PBMC samples from trial participants were taken at day 0 and at day 28 after the second dose. Points on this clone: The antigen it recognizes is unknown. One end of the junction is discordant with germline, which a read error may explain.

The origin of this receptor is an adult in good health. This chain is built from TRBV7-7 and TRBJ2-2; TRBD2 is a weak D gene call, 6 bases matching. Sequencing used peripheral blood, obtained on day 0 of AZD1222 vaccination. CDR3 protein: CASSLARGISGELFF. Here is the DNA: TGTGCTAGCAGCTTAGCGCGGGGAATTTCCGGGGAGCTGTTTTTT.